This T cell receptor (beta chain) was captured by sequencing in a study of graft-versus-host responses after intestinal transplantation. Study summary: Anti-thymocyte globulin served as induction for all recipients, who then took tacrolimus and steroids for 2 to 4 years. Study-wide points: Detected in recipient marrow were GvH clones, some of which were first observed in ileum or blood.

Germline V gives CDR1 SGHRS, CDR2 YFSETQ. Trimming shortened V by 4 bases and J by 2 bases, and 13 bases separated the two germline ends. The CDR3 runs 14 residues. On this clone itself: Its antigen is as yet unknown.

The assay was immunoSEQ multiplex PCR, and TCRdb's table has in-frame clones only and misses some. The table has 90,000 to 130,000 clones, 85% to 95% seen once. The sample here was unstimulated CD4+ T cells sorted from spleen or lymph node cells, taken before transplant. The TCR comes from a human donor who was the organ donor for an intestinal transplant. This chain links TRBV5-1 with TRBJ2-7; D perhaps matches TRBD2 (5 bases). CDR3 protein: CASSDRTGPYEQYF. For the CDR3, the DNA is TGCGCCAGCAGCGATAGGACTGGTCCCTACGAGCAGTACTTC.